The text below deals with one TCR beta chain. This record comes from a study of blood T cell repertoires in COVID-19. Study as a whole: The cDNA or gDNA used as material had been derived from T cells, B-cell-depleted T cells, or PBMCs.

There are 14 residues in the CDR3. Trimming took off 3 bases at V and 4 bases at J, with 10 bases between the two ends. CDR1 is MGHRA, CDR2 YSYEKL, per germline. Profiling relied on immunoSEQ multiplex PCR, and the TCRdb table lists in-frame clones only, not all of them. The sample yields about 470,000 clones, roughly 90% seen once. Recruits, aged roughly 18 to 89 years, lived in 24 US areas. Participants' reported clinical history set cohort assignment. The receptor's source is a woman between 18 and 30 years old who had recovered from COVID-19. The V call is TRBV4-1, the J call TRBJ1-3, with a weak D call TRBD1 (6 bases). Sequenced: PBMCs or T cells enriched from blood (not recorded which). CDR3 amino acids: CASSHQGPGNTIYF. The CDR3 DNA sequence: TGCGCCAGCAGCCACCAGGGGCCGGGAAACACCATATATTTT.